These T cell receptor beta chains were read from a single sample in a study of OX40 agonist ivuxolimab in advanced cancers. TCRdb keeps only in-frame clones here, not all; method: immunoSEQ multiplex PCR. Among roughly 35,000 clones listed, approximately 80% were seen once. The sample was CD4+ or CD8+ T cells sorted from blood, taken in a trial of the OX40 agonist ivuxolimab. All receptors derive from an adult with an advanced solid tumor such as melanoma, head and neck, liver or kidney cancer. CDR3s include the opening cysteine and the closing phenylalanine or tryptophan. Fields, in order: J gene, D gene, V gene, clone size, CDR3 DNA, CDR3 protein. The D gene is left open where the match is weak. Clone size is given for some rows only: seen once, a few or many times, or a class if the clone is expanded.

TRBJ1-1 NA TRBV7-9 NA TGTGCCAGCAGCACTCGCAGGGACACTGAAGCTTTCTTT CASSTRRDTEAFF
TRBJ2-7 NA TRBV7-2 NA TGTGCCAGCACCCCGCCCGGGCAGTTATCCTACGAGCAGTACTTC CASTPPGQLSYEQYF
TRBJ2-5 NA TRBV6-1 NA TGTGCCAGCTCCTGGGGCGGGGAGACCCAGTACTTC CASSWGGETQYF
TRBJ2-2 NA TRBV29-1 NA TGCAGCGTTGAAGATCCCCAACAGGGGACTACCGGGGAGCTGTTTTTT CSVEDPQQGTTGELFF
TRBJ2-2 NA TRBV10-1 NA TGCGCCAGCAGTGAAGGTAGCGGACCAAAGGGGAACACCGGGGAGCTGTTTTTT CASSEGSGPKGNTGELFF
TRBJ1-5 NA TRBV6-5 few TGTGCCAGCAGTTATCGGGAGAGTCAGCCCCAGCATTTT CASSYRESQPQHF
TRBJ1-5 TRBD1 TRBV28 few TGTGCTACTTTCCCCGGGACAGTTAGCAATCAGCCCCAGCATTTT CATFPGTVSNQPQHF
TRBJ2-7 NA TRBV10-2 NA TGCGCCAGCAGTGAGTCCCAGGGTGGCGAGCAGTACTTC CASSESQGGEQYF
TRBJ2-7 NA TRBV28 NA TGTGCCAGCAGTTTACAGGGGTACGAGCAGTACTTC CASSLQGYEQYF
TRBJ1-4 TRBD1 TRBV4-1 NA TGCGCCAGCAGCCAAGACATGACAGGGCTACTCGCAACTAATGAAAAACTGTTTTTT CASSQDMTGLLATNEKLFF
TRBJ2-4 NA TRBV5-4 NA TGTGCCAGCAGCTTGACAGGTGCTGGGAAAAACATTCAGTACTTC CASSLTGAGKNIQYF
TRBJ1-1 TRBD1 TRBV7-2 few TGTGCCAGCAGCTTGGGGACAGGGCGGAACACTGAAGCTTTCTTT CASSLGTGRNTEAFF
TRBJ2-3 TRBD2 TRBV5-5 NA TGTGCCAGCAGTCGGGAGGCAGATACGCAGTATTTT CASSREADTQYF
TRBJ1-5 TRBD1 TRBV19 once TGTGCCAGTAGTATACGGGGGACAGAGGCCAATCAGCCCCAGCATTTT CASSIRGTEANQPQHF
TRBJ2-5 TRBD2 TRBV9 medium-sized TGTGCCAGCAGCTCCACCTCAGCGGGAGCCAACGGGGAGACCCAGTACTTC CASSSTSAGANGETQYF
TRBJ2-7 TRBD1 TRBV2 NA TGTGCCAGCCGGGACAGGGGATTCTACGAGCAGTACTTC CASRDRGFYEQYF
TRBJ2-7 TRBD1 TRBV29-1 NA TGCAGCGTTTTTTACTACAGGGGGCTGTACGAGCAGTACTTC CSVFYYRGLYEQYF
TRBJ1-6 NA TRBV6-1 NA TGTGCCAGCAGTCTGACGGAGGGAGGGAATTCACCCCTCCACTTT CASSLTEGGNSPLHF
TRBJ2-1 NA TRBV29-1 NA TGCAGCGTGAAAAGCGCTAGCTCCAATGAGCAGTTCTTC CSVKSASSNEQFF
TRBJ2-5 TRBD1 TRBV11-2 once TGTGCCAGCAGTTCGACCGGGACAGGGGCAAAAGAGACCCAGTACTTC CASSSTGTGAKETQYF
TRBJ1-2 NA TRBV18 NA TGTGCCACCAGGGCCTTCTCTGGGGACTATGGCTACACCTTC CATRAFSGDYGYTF
TRBJ1-2 NA TRBV11-2 NA TGTGCCAGCAGCCTCGGGACAAACTATGGCTACACCTTC CASSLGTNYGYTF
TRBJ1-6 TRBD1 TRBV23-1 NA TGCGCCAGCAGTCGAAAAGGGGTCCCCGGCCCACCAGACAGGGCTGATTGGAATTCACCCCTCCACTTT CASSRKGVPGPPDRADWNSPLHF
TRBJ1-1 NA TRBV2 few TGTGCCAGCGTCGGACACCAGAACACTGAAGCTTTCTTT CASVGHQNTEAFF
TRBJ2-2 TRBD1 TRBV30 NA TGTGCCTGCCGGTTAACAGGGGGCACCGGGGAGCTGTTTTTT CACRLTGGTGELFF
TRBJ1-6 TRBD1 TRBV15 NA TGTGCCACCAGCAGAGCGGGACAGGCTGAGGCACCCCTCCACTTT CATSRAGQAEAPLHF
TRBJ2-3 NA TRBV5-1 NA TGCGCCAGCAGCTTTGGACAGTCCACAGATACGCAGTATTTT CASSFGQSTDTQYF
TRBJ2-1 TRBD2 TRBV5-1 NA TGCGCCAGCAGCTTGGACGGGGGGAACTATGATGAGCAGTTCTTC CASSLDGGNYDEQFF
TRBJ1-1 NA TRBV6-5 NA TGTGCCAGCAATCAAAACACTGAAGCTTTCTTT CASNQNTEAFF
TRBJ2-7 TRBD1 TRBV7-3 NA TGTGCCAGCAGCTTGGACAGGGTGAAAGAGCAGTACTTC CASSLDRVKEQYF
TRBJ2-1 NA TRBV5-4 NA TGTGCCAGCAGCTTGTTGGGCTCTAGACCTTTCCAGCAGTTCTTC CASSLLGSRPFQQFF